This T cell receptor (beta chain) was retrieved from a study of beta chain features in type 1 diabetes. Reverse transcription of all isolated RNA meant that expressed TCRB transcripts were sequenced. Generated by immunoSEQ multiplex PCR, the TCRdb table keeps only in-frame clones and is missing some. The data contain 45,000 to 60,000 clones, about 60% of them seen just once; the ten biggest clones take up around 0.29%. The CDR3 has 13 amino acids. Deletions cut 4 bases from V and 4 bases from J, with 10 bases between. Germline V gives CDR1 MNHNS, CDR2 SASEGT. Concerning this clone: The antigen is not known.

General study results and limits: Type 1 diabetes patients had moderately but significantly shorter TCRB CDR3s in all four CD4+ subsets. The naive, central memory and Treg TCRB repertoires showed an apparent similarity that was greater among patients than among healthy donors. VDJ junctions from patients with type 1 diabetes contained fewer insertions and more deletions.

The J gene is TRBJ1-2, the V gene TRBV6-1, with D possibly matching TRBD1 (5 bases). The TCR was taken from a woman aged 25 to 39 with type 1 diabetes. The source material was stem cell memory CD4+ T cells from blood. In DNA form, the CDR3 reads TGTGCCAGCAGTGCCCAGGGTTCCTATGGCTACACCTTC. Encoded protein: CASSAQGSYGYTF.